This T cell receptor beta chain was captured by sequencing in a study of shared clonotypes between healthy human individuals (dated by TCRdb to 2020 to 2022). Background on the whole study: A couple of women and a few men aged 18 to 49 years were included in the cohort. Per donor, three plates each were used for CD4 naive and CD4 memory, two for CD8 naive, and one for CD8 memory. To estimate repertoire size and how much clonotypes are shared between individuals, the study performed deep sequencing of blood TCR repertoires from roughly five healthy adults. Libraries were prepared and TCR repertoires were sequenced by different laboratories using diverse techniques, in order to increase sequencing depth and limit assay-specific biases. Leukapheresis yielded between about 0.85 and 10 billion PBMCs per donor.

Note on this clone: Its antigen remains unidentified. Base qualities are missing; no much larger clone stands one base away.

Results and caveats for the whole study, not just this receptor: Pairwise subsampling led to the expectation that sequencing depth would affect the degree of clonotype sharing among donors. The genetic and exposure-history diversity represented was limited by the small number of donors. Sampling was restricted to blood, and TCR repertoires in tissues likely differ from the TCR repertoires found in blood. Naive subsets generally had larger estimated clonotype richness than memory subsets did. Sharing across several donors was observed for about 4.8% of naive CD4, about 4% of naive CD8, 2.3% of memory CD4, and around 0.4% of memory CD8 clonotypes. Compared with non-shared clonotypes, clonotypes shared by all four sorted-subset donors had higher generation probabilities. Even with the large sequencing depth, rarefaction of the sorted-subset datasets indicated that sequencing was incomplete.

Using the deep immunoSEQ assay, multiplex PCR amplified TCR CDR3 regions from genomic DNA. Extracted genomic DNA from each cell subset was distributed evenly across all wells of several immunoSEQ 96-well plates, and each plate was treated as a replicate. For sorted subsets, approximately 200 ng of genomic DNA, equivalent to 30,000 or so T cell genomes, went into each replicate PCR. The purified libraries were quantified using a Qubit 3.0 fluorometer, sized with a Bioanalyzer 2100, and then quantified again using the KAPA Library Quantification kit. Each immunoSEQ 96-well plate was sequenced on its own single-read 150-cycle Illumina NextSeq 550 flow cell. The authors' analysis ran thus. Because only junctional sequences without quality scores were contained in the immunoSEQ output, filtering matching that applied to full-length reads could not be performed. To assign V/J genes and CDR3, sequences were annotated against IMGT germline references using PyIR, a Python wrapper for IgBLAST v1.9. Reads with weak V/J assignments (E-value above 1e-6), missing CDR3, stop codons, out-of-frame junctions, or ambiguous translated residues were removed. V3J clonotypes were defined as sequences sharing the same inferred V gene, J gene, and CDR3 amino acid sequence. Percentage overlap between repertoires was computed as shared unique clonotypes divided by the size of the smaller repertoire. Three approaches were used to assess repertoire richness: RTK rarefaction, the Chao1 estimator, and Recon v2.1 estimates of unobserved clonotypes. Generation probabilities for all TCRbeta clonotypes obtained by the gDNA method from several donors were computed using OLGA. As stored in TCRdb, this immuneACCESS dataset retains in-frame rearrangements with V and J assigned. A fraction of the clones does not appear; measured against another copy, unresolved V genes explain less than half of the discrepancy, and the remainder lacks a known reason. The DNA gave D and trimming, while V, J and clone size come from that table. The sample has under 1,100,000 clones on record, more than 60% of them singletons. Roughly 1.5% of the sample lies in the top ten.

According to the germline V gene, CDR1 reads SQVTM and CDR2 reads ANQGSEA. Reading from cysteine to phenylalanine, the CDR3 counts 14 amino acids. CDR3 DNA only is kept here, 42 bases in frame from base 1. The germline V and J ends show losses of 6 bases and 6 bases respectively, and no gene match explains 11 bases of the junction. Donors were healthy HIV-negative adults with no recently reported acute infections or vaccinations. Only Caucasian adults living in Nashville, Tennessee, USA were represented among the donors. CD4+ T cells were enriched by magnetic negative selection; naive cells were then positively selected on CD45RA, and the negative fraction formed the memory subset. After blood collection by leukapheresis, PBMCs were isolated using Ficoll-Histopaque density gradient centrifugation and then cryopreserved in the vapor phase of liquid nitrogen. Purity and quantity of every magnetically sorted T cell population were checked by analytical flow cytometry. From each sorted fraction, genomic DNA was isolated and quantified by UV absorbance on a Nanodrop 2000c.

What was sequenced was memory CD4+ T cells sorted from blood. What the cell subset or site label conveys for this sample: CD45RA-negative fraction. The rearrangement combines TRBV29-1 with TRBJ2-5, with 9 bases aligning to TRBD1. This clonotype was obtained from a man aged 18 to 29 in good health. The CDR3 loop reads CSVDRGQVEKTQYF. The nucleotide sequence reads as follows: TGCAGCGTGGACAGGGGCCAGGTTGAGAAGACCCAGTACTTC. The full variable domain, with segments outside the CDR3 supplied by the reference TRBV29-1 and TRBJ2-5 proteins, appears as SAVISQKPSRDICQRGTSLTIQCQVDSQVTMMFWYRQQPGQSLTLIATANQGSEATYESGFVIDKFPISRPNLTFSTLTVSNMSPEDSSIYLCSVDRGQVEKTQYFGPGTRLLVL.